Listed below are T cell receptor beta chains from one sample, sequenced in a study of T-cell memory formation after mild COVID-19. From the 5' RACE reads, TCRdb called clonotypes with MiXCR, one entry per CDR3 protein. The data show about 260,000 distinct CDR3 sequences, over 15% seen once. The sample taken for sequencing was PBMCs or a T cell subset sorted from them (not recorded which). These receptors were taken from a man between 18 and 35 years old who had mild COVID-19 (a few samples of this study predate the infection). Cell type and time point are not known. Both conserved end residues are part of each CDR3. Fields, in order: CDR3 protein, V gene, D gene. A D gene is named only where the DNA matches it firmly.

CASSLTGHGTF,TRBV12-3/TRBV12-4,NA
CASRSTDRQETQYF,TRBV10-3,NA
CASSRSGARGGEADTQYF,TRBV4-1,TRBD2
CSARPTNSPLHF,TRBV20-1,NA
CASTKTGVGETQYF,TRBV5-8,TRBD1
CASRRGGSYNSPLHF,TRBV28,NA
CASRPTGPYNSPLHF,TRBV6-5,NA
CSVDLGGTDTQYF,TRBV29-1,NA
CASSYPKTGYHEQYF,TRBV6-2/TRBV6-3,NA
CSARGRTGVLNQPQHF,TRBV20-1,TRBD1
CASSQEGDPLTDYNEQFF,TRBV4-1,NA
CASRGLVAGEQFF,TRBV6-2/TRBV6-3,TRBD2
CSASGGVYNEQFF,TRBV20-1,TRBD2
CASSLNRAPGYGYTF,TRBV4-3,NA
CASSFTTGADTQYF,TRBV7-3,TRBD1
CASSIGTGTTRPDTQYF,TRBV28,TRBD1
CASSLDRSHYGYTF,TRBV6-5,TRBD1
CASSLSGTGIQPQHF,TRBV27,TRBD1
CASSQESVATLRNEQFF,TRBV4-3,NA
CASSSRGGPGLTDTQYF,TRBV13,NA
CASSPPVWLETQYF,TRBV28,NA
CASSSRDGPEKLFF,TRBV7-9,NA
CASSYSAGQGAFTYGYTF,TRBV6-5,TRBD1
CASRQHGVERTEAFF,TRBV6-6,NA